This TCR beta chain was documented in a study of T cells in Graves' hyperthyroidism and ophthalmopathy. This clonotype showed up many times. Antigen unknown. RNA transcripts yielded amplified TCR beta CDR3 regions. Primed by the HTBI set, a first-round RT-PCR was run on the TCR CDR3. One entry per CDR3 protein, called by TCRdb with MiXCR from the multiplex PCR reads. The data contain approximately 400,000 distinct CDR3 sequences, 15% to 18% of them singletons. Study-wide results and caveats: Ophthalmopathy cases were set apart from stable hyperthyroidism by a 13 V-J model.

CDR1 and CDR2 (germline): SGHRS, YFSETQ. The CDR3 extends over 16 amino acids. V lost 2 bases to trimming and J lost 1 base; unmatched junction nucleotides: 4. This chain connects TRBV5-1 to TRBJ1-5; TRBD1 matches 9 bases. Specimen: blood. This clonotype was obtained from a woman aged 18-29 years with Graves' hyperthyroidism that later progressed to Graves' ophthalmopathy. CDR3 nucleotides: TGCGCCAGCAGCTTTCACAGGGGGCTGAGCAATCAGCCCCAGCATTTT. Translating gives CASSFHRGLSNQPQHF.